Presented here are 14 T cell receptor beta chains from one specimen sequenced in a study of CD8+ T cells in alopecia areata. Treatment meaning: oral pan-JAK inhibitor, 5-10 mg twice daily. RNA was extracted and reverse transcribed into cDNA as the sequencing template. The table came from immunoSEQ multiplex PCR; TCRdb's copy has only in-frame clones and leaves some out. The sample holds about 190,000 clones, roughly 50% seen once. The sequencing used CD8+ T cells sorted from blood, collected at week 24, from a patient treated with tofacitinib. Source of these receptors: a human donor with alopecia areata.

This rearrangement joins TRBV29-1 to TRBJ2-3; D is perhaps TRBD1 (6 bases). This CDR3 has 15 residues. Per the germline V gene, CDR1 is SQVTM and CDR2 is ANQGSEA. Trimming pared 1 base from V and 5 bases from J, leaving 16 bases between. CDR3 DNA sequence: TGCAGCGTTGAAGGCGGACGCAGGGGTATAGATACGCAGTATTTT. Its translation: CSVEGGRRGIDTQYF.

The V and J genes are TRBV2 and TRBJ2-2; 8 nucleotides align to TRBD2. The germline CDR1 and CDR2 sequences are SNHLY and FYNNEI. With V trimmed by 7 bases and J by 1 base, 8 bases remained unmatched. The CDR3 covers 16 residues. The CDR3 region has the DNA TGTGCCAGCACCTCACCGGGGGGGCAGAACACCGGGGAGCTGTTTTTT. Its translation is CASTSPGGQNTGELFF.

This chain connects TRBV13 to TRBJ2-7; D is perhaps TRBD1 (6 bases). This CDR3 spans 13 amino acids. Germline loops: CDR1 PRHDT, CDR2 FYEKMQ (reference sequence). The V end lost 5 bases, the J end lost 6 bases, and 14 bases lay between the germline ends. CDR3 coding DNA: TGTGCCAGCAGCACCCACAGCAGGGGCGAGCAGTACTTC. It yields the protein CASSTHSRGEQYF.

The CDR3 spells CASSLVNSPLHF. CDR3 in DNA: TGTGCCAGCAGCTTAGTTAATTCACCCCTCCACTTT. The chain couples TRBV13 to TRBJ1-6; D unresolved. The CDR3 has 12 amino acids. Trimming took 1 base from V and 6 from J, leaving 1 base between them. Germline V gene data show CDR1 as PRHDT and CDR2 as FYEKMQ (reference sequence).

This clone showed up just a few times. The CDR3 bases are TGTGCCAGCAGCAAAGTACCAAGCTCCTACAATGAGCAGTTCTTC. Protein product: CASSKVPSSYNEQFF. V gene TRBV6-5 combines with J gene TRBJ2-1, with unresolved D. The germline V and J ends were trimmed by 6 bases and 0 bases, with 12 bases remaining between them. CDR3 length: 15 residues. Germline-derived CDR1 and CDR2 are MNHEY and SVGAGI.

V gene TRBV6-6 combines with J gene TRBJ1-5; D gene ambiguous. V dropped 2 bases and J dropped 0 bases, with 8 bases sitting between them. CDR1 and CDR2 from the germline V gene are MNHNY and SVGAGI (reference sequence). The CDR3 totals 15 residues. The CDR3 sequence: CASSYGSYSNQPQHF. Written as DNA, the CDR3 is TGTGCCAGCAGTTACGGCAGCTATAGCAATCAGCCCCAGCATTTT.

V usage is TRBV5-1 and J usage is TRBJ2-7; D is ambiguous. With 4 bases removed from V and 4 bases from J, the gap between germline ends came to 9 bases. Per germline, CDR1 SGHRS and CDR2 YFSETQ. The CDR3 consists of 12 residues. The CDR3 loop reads CASSPDVYEQYF. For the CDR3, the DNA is TGCGCCAGCAGCCCGGACGTATACGAGCAGTACTTC.

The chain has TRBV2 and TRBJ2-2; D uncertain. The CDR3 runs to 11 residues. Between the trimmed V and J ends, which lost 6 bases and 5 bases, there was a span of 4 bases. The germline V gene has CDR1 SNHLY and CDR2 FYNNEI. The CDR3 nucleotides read TGTGCCAGCAGGAGGACCGGGGAGCTGTTTTTT. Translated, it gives CASRRTGELFF.

CDR3 coding DNA: TGTGCCAGCAGGGCGACAGCCCGTGAGCAGTACTTC. Its translation is CASRATAREQYF. The chain combines TRBV2 with TRBJ2-7, with D possibly TRBD1 on 5 matching bases. The CDR3 is 12 residues long. Germline V CDR1 and CDR2: SNHLY, FYNNEI. Trimming cost V 6 bases and J 7 bases, with 13 bases left between them.

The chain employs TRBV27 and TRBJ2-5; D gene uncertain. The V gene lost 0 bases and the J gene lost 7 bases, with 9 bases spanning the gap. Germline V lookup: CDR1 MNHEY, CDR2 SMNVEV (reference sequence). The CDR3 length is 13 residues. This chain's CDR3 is CASSLSGRGTQYF. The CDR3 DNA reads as TGTGCCAGCAGTTTATCCGGAAGAGGGACCCAGTACTTC.

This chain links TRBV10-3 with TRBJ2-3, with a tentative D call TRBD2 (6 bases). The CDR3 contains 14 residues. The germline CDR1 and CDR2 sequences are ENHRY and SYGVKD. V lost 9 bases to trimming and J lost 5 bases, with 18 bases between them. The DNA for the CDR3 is TGTGCCATTCGGATAGCGGCGCATGGAGATACGCAGTATTTT. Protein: CAIRIAAHGDTQYF.

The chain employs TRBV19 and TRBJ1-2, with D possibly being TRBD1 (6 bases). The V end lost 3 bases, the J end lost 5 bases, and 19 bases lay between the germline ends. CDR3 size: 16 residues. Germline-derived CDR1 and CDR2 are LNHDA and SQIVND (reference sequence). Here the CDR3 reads CASSILVPSRGYGYTF. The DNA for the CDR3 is TGTGCCAGTAGTATCCTCGTTCCGTCAAGGGGGTATGGCTACACCTTC.

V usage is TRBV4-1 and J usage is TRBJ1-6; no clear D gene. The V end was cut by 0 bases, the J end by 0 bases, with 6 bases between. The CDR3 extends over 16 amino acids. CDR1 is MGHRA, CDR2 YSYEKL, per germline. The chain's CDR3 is CASSQDVSSYNSPLHF. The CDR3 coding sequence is TGCGCCAGCAGCCAAGATGTGAGCTCCTATAATTCACCCCTCCACTTT.

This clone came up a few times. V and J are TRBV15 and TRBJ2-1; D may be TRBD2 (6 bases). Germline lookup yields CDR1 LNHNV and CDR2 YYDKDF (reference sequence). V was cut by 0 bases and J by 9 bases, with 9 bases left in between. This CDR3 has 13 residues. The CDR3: CATSRERGTEQFF. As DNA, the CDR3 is TGTGCCACCAGCAGAGAGCGGGGTACTGAGCAGTTCTTC.